This T cell receptor beta chain is from a study of beta chain features in type 1 diabetes. Broader study findings: Moderate but significant shortening of TCRB CDR3s was recorded in all four CD4+ subsets from Type 1 diabetes patients.

CDR1 and CDR2 (germline): SGHTA, FQGNSA. This CDR3 is 14 amino acids long. With V trimmed by 1 base and J by 5 bases, 4 bases remained unmatched. cDNA synthesis used the whole RNA isolate, giving expressed TCRB sequences. Reads from naive, central memory and regulatory T cell samples averaged approximately 3.7 million. Libraries were prepared by immunoSEQ multiplex PCR; TCRdb keeps only in-frame clonotypes and omits some of them. The sample includes some 170,000 clones, roughly 60% of them seen just once. This clone came up a few times. Its antigen is not known. Other DNA sequences within the sample encode an identical CDR3.

The material sequenced was naive CD4+ T cells from blood. The V gene is TRBV7-2, the J gene TRBJ2-5; TRBD2 matches at 7 bases. This clonotype was obtained from a man younger than 45 with type 1 diabetes. For the CDR3, the DNA is TGTGCCAGCAGCTTAGTAAGCGGGGAGGAGACCCAGTACTTC. Its translation is CASSLVSGEETQYF.